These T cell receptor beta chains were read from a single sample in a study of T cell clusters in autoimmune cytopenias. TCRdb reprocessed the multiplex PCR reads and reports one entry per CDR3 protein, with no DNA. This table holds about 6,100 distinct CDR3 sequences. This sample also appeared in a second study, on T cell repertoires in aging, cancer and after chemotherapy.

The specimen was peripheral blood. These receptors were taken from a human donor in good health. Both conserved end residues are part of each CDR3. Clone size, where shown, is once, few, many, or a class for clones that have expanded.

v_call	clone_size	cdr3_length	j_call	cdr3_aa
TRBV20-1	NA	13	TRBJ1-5	CSAFGQGDQPQHF
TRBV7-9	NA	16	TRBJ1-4	CASSPYLLRANEKLFF
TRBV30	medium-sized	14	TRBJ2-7	CASGTSRRLDEQYF
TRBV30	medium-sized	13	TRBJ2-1	CAWASGRADEQFF
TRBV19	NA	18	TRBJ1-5	CASSIEPPRMEINQPQHF
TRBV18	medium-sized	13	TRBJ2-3	CASSPSLTDTQYF
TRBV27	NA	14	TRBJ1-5	CASSFAGNNQPQHF
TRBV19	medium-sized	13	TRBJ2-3	CASSLAVQNTQYF
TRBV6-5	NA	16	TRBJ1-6	CASSSLGQGTDSPLHF
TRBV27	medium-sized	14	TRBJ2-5	CASSRSTPRETQYF
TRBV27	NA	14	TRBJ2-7	CASSYPGNLYEQYF
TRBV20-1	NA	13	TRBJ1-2	CSATPGKNYGYTF
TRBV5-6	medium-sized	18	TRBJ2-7	CASSVKRDNSLRGGEQYF
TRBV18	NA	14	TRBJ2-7	CASSPLVGGYEQYF
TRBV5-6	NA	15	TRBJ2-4	CASSQGQIAKNIQYF
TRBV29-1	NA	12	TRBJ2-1	CSVADRGRGQFF
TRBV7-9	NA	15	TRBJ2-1	CASSPLWTGQNEQFF
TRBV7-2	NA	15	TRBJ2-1	CASSFGLAGGNEQFF
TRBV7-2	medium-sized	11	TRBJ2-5	CASGSWETQYF
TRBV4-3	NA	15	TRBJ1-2	CASSQGGTDSYGYTF
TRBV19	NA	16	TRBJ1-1	CASSRRTNLADTEAFF
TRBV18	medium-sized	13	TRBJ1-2	CASSPGGGLGYTF
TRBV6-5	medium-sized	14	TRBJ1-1	CASSEDRGNTEAFF
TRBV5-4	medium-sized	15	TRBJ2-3	CASSLQGGGTDTQYF
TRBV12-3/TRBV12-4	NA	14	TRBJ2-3	CATKGGQGTDTQYF
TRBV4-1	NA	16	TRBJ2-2	CASSQEQGTNTGELFF
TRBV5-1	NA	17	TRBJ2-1	CASSFGTRRGIYNEQFF
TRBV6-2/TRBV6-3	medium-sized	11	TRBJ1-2	CASTYKGGYTF
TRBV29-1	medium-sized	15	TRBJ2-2	CSVETGKLATGELFF